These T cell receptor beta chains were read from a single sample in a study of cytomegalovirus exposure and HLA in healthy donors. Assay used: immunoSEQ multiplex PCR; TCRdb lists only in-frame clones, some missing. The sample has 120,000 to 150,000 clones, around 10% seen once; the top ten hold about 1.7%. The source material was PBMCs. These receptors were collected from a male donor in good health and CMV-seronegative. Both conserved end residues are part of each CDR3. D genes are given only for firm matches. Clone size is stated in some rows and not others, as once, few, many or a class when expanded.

CDR3nt: TGTGCCAGCAGCTTAGGAGAAGAGAACACTGAAGCTTTCTTT
CDR3aa: CASSLGEENTEAFF
abundance: -
v_gene: TRBV7-9
d_gene: -
j_gene: TRBJ1-1

CDR3nt: TGTGCCTGGAATAAGGGGCTCTCTGGAAACACCATATATTTT
CDR3aa: CAWNKGLSGNTIYF
abundance: few
v_gene: TRBV30
d_gene: -
j_gene: TRBJ1-3

CDR3nt: TGTGCCAGCAGTTCGGACAGGGACTATGGCTACACCTTC
CDR3aa: CASSSDRDYGYTF
abundance: few
v_gene: TRBV6-6
d_gene: TRBD1
j_gene: TRBJ1-2

CDR3nt: TGTGCCAGCAGCCCGGGACAGCTAGCCAAAAACATTCAGTACTTC
CDR3aa: CASSPGQLAKNIQYF
abundance: few
v_gene: TRBV9
d_gene: TRBD1
j_gene: TRBJ2-4

CDR3nt: TGTGCCAGCAGCCGCCTCGGCCCCGGGACAGAGGGGGATGAGCAGTTCTTC
CDR3aa: CASSRLGPGTEGDEQFF
abundance: few
v_gene: TRBV4-2
d_gene: TRBD1
j_gene: TRBJ2-1

CDR3nt: TGTGCCAGCAGCGTAGCTGGACACGAAAACGTCCTGACTTTC
CDR3aa: CASSVAGHENVLTF
abundance: -
v_gene: TRBV9
d_gene: -
j_gene: TRBJ2-6

CDR3nt: TGCGCCAGCAGCCAAGGCGCGGATCCCTATGGCTACACCTTC
CDR3aa: CASSQGADPYGYTF
abundance: -
v_gene: TRBV4-3
d_gene: -
j_gene: TRBJ1-2

CDR3nt: TGCGCCAGCAGCCATACGGCGGAACTAGGTTCACCCCTCCACTTT
CDR3aa: CASSHTAELGSPLHF
abundance: -
v_gene: TRBV4-1
d_gene: -
j_gene: TRBJ1-6

CDR3nt: TGCAGCGTCATTATACAGGGGAACTATGGCTACACCTTC
CDR3aa: CSVIIQGNYGYTF
abundance: -
v_gene: TRBV29-1
d_gene: TRBD1
j_gene: TRBJ1-2

CDR3nt: TGTGCCAGCAGTCCGAATCGCGACAGGGGGCTTACTGAAGCTTTCTTT
CDR3aa: CASSPNRDRGLTEAFF
abundance: -
v_gene: TRBV28
d_gene: TRBD1
j_gene: TRBJ1-1

CDR3nt: TGTGCCAGCAGCGTAGCGGCAGGGGTATTTAATGGCTACACCTTC
CDR3aa: CASSVAAGVFNGYTF
abundance: few
v_gene: TRBV9
d_gene: -
j_gene: TRBJ1-2

CDR3nt: TGCAGCGTTGAGGCGACAGAACGCCAGCAAGATACGCAGTATTTT
CDR3aa: CSVEATERQQDTQYF
abundance: -
v_gene: TRBV29-1
d_gene: -
j_gene: TRBJ2-3

CDR3nt: TGTGCCAGCAGGGATGGGGAGAGTAATCAGCCCCAGCATTTT
CDR3aa: CASRDGESNQPQHF
abundance: few
v_gene: TRBV2
d_gene: -
j_gene: TRBJ1-5

CDR3nt: TGCGCCAGCAGCTTGTTTCGCACAGGGGGCCAGGAGACCCAGTACTTC
CDR3aa: CASSLFRTGGQETQYF
abundance: -
v_gene: TRBV5-1
d_gene: TRBD1
j_gene: TRBJ2-5

CDR3nt: TGCGCCAGCAGCCAGAGAGACGGAGTCTATGGCTACACCTTC
CDR3aa: CASSQRDGVYGYTF
abundance: -
v_gene: TRBV4-1
d_gene: -
j_gene: TRBJ1-2

CDR3nt: TGCGCCAGCAGCCAAGAGGACCCCGGGGGGCGTCCCTACAATGAGCAGTTCTTC
CDR3aa: CASSQEDPGGRPYNEQFF
abundance: -
v_gene: TRBV4-1
d_gene: -
j_gene: TRBJ2-1

CDR3nt: TGTGCCAGCGCGGGGGGGTCCTCCTACGAGCAGTACTTC
CDR3aa: CASAGGSSYEQYF
abundance: few
v_gene: TRBV6-5
d_gene: TRBD2
j_gene: TRBJ2-7

CDR3nt: TGCGCCAGCAGCTTGGACAGGGCAGTGGGTAACACCATATATTTT
CDR3aa: CASSLDRAVGNTIYF
abundance: -
v_gene: TRBV5-1
d_gene: -
j_gene: TRBJ1-3

CDR3nt: TGTGCCAGCAGCCCGGACTCCCGTTACAATGAGCAGTTCTTC
CDR3aa: CASSPDSRYNEQFF
abundance: once
v_gene: TRBV9
d_gene: -
j_gene: TRBJ2-1

CDR3nt: TGCAGCGTTTTTCTCGCCCGGGCCCGGAGCGGGGGGGCGTCGGATACGCAGTATTTT
CDR3aa: CSVFLARARSGGASDTQYF
abundance: few
v_gene: TRBV29-1
d_gene: TRBD2
j_gene: TRBJ2-3

CDR3nt: TGCGCCAGCAGCCAAGATCGAGGGCTTTACACTGAAGCTTTCTTT
CDR3aa: CASSQDRGLYTEAFF
abundance: -
v_gene: TRBV4-3
d_gene: -
j_gene: TRBJ1-1

CDR3nt: TGTGCCAGCAGTCGGACAGGGTATAATTCACCCCTCCACTTT
CDR3aa: CASSRTGYNSPLHF
abundance: -
v_gene: TRBV6-5
d_gene: TRBD1
j_gene: TRBJ1-6

CDR3nt: TGCGCCAGCAGCCAAGATAGGTGGGGGGTGCTGTTTTTT
CDR3aa: CASSQDRWGVLFF
abundance: -
v_gene: TRBV4-1
d_gene: -
j_gene: TRBJ1-4

CDR3nt: TGTGCCAGTACCCCCTGGGAGGACCCCTACAATGAGCAGTTCTTC
CDR3aa: CASTPWEDPYNEQFF
abundance: -
v_gene: TRBV19
d_gene: -
j_gene: TRBJ2-1

CDR3nt: TGCAGCGCTAGCGGGACGAATGAATGGGAGACCCAGTACTTC
CDR3aa: CSASGTNEWETQYF
abundance: -
v_gene: TRBV29-1
d_gene: TRBD2
j_gene: TRBJ2-5

CDR3nt: TGTGCCAGCAGCAACTTGAACACCGGGGAGCTGTTTTTT
CDR3aa: CASSNLNTGELFF
abundance: few
v_gene: TRBV28
d_gene: -
j_gene: TRBJ2-2

CDR3nt: TGTGCCAGCAGCTATGTCGACAGTTCCTACGAGCAGTACTTC
CDR3aa: CASSYVDSSYEQYF
abundance: -
v_gene: TRBV7-2
d_gene: -
j_gene: TRBJ2-7

CDR3nt: TGTGCCAGCAGACTCCGGGCTGCTAGCTACTTC
CDR3aa: CASRLRAASYF
abundance: few
v_gene: TRBV28
d_gene: -
j_gene: TRBJ2-5

CDR3nt: TGTGCCAGCAGCCTCTGGACAGGGACTGAGGGGGAAAAACTGTTTTTT
CDR3aa: CASSLWTGTEGEKLFF
abundance: few
v_gene: TRBV7-9
d_gene: TRBD1
j_gene: TRBJ1-4

CDR3nt: TGTGCCAGCAGCCCATGGGGACAGGGTATTGGCGAGCAGTACTTC
CDR3aa: CASSPWGQGIGEQYF
abundance: few
v_gene: TRBV7-9
d_gene: TRBD1
j_gene: TRBJ2-7

CDR3nt: TGTGCCAGCAGCTTGGGACAGACGAACACCGGGGAGCTGTTTTTT
CDR3aa: CASSLGQTNTGELFF
abundance: -
v_gene: TRBV7-7
d_gene: TRBD1
j_gene: TRBJ2-2

CDR3nt: TGTGCCAGCCGGGGGGACAGGGGGCGCTCGGACGAGCAGTACTTC
CDR3aa: CASRGDRGRSDEQYF
abundance: -
v_gene: TRBV10-3
d_gene: TRBD1
j_gene: TRBJ2-7

CDR3nt: TGTGCCTGGAGTGACCCCAGGGGATCTAATGAAAAACTGTTTTTT
CDR3aa: CAWSDPRGSNEKLFF
abundance: -
v_gene: TRBV30
d_gene: -
j_gene: TRBJ1-4

CDR3nt: TGTGCCAGCAGTGAGCTGGGACAGGGAGAGGAAGCTTTCTTT
CDR3aa: CASSELGQGEEAFF
abundance: few
v_gene: TRBV6-1
d_gene: TRBD1
j_gene: TRBJ1-1

CDR3nt: TGCGCCAGCAGCCAAGATAGGGGACGGGACAGGGATTGGGACACCGGGGAGCTGTTTTTT
CDR3aa: CASSQDRGRDRDWDTGELFF
abundance: few
v_gene: TRBV4-1
d_gene: TRBD1
j_gene: TRBJ2-2

CDR3nt: TGTGCCAGCAGTTCAGGGACAGGGAGGACCTCTGGAAACACCATATATTTT
CDR3aa: CASSSGTGRTSGNTIYF
abundance: -
v_gene: TRBV28
d_gene: TRBD1
j_gene: TRBJ1-3

CDR3nt: TGTGCCAGCAGTGAACTAGCGGGAGGAAGGCGGGAGCAGTTCTTC
CDR3aa: CASSELAGGRREQFF
abundance: few
v_gene: TRBV2
d_gene: TRBD2
j_gene: TRBJ2-1